This TCR beta chain derives from a study of T cell responses to AZD1222 COVID-19 vaccine. This clone has a single count. Profiling relied on immunoSEQ multiplex PCR, and the TCRdb table lists in-frame clones only, not all of them. Altogether tens of thousands of clones are present, approximately 90% being singletons, with the ten largest covering approximately 8.6%. CDR1 is SGHKS and CDR2 is YYEKEE in the germline V gene (reference sequence). The V gene end was trimmed by 6 bases and the J gene end by 6 bases; junction bases not matched to a gene: 8. The CDR3 spans 14 residues. This sequence joins TRBV5-5 and TRBJ2-2; 7 bases agree with TRBD1. The source of this sequence is an adult who received the AZD1222 COVID-19 vaccine. The sample in question was peripheral blood, obtained 28 days after the second AZD1222 dose. CDR3 sequence reads: CASTRQGDPGELFF. CDR3 DNA sequence: TGTGCCAGCACCAGACAGGGTGATCCCGGGGAGCTGTTTTTT.